There are many counts of the clone carrying this T cell receptor (beta chain). Quantitative 5'-RACE was performed with molecular barcodes, and it yielded the TCR beta libraries. TCRdb itself ran the 5' RACE reads through MiXCR, one entry per CDR3 protein. Here the sample spans over 200,000 distinct CDR3 sequences, roughly a tenth being singletons. This sample stems from a study of CD8 T cells in ankylosing spondylitis. Sequenced: blood, either unsorted or a sorted T cell fraction (not recorded which). This clonotype originated in a male donor with ankylosing spondylitis or in good health (not recorded which).

CDR3: CASSRLDTSTDTQYF. CDR3 bases: TGCGCCAGCAGCAGACTAGACACTAGCACAGATACGCAGTATTTT. The genes are TRBV5-1 and TRBJ2-3; a weak D match, TRBD2 (6 bases). CDR3 length: 15 residues. Germline V CDR1 and CDR2: SGHRS, YFSETQ. Trimming pared 4 bases from V and 0 bases from J, leaving 12 bases between.